Here is one T cell receptor beta chain with its context. Its specificity is not known. This entry is derived from a study of blood T cells in healthy people across ages. General study results and limits: With naive T cell percentage, TCR beta diversity showed a strong correlation. No one knew whether donors had CMV, which possibly confounded expanded clonotype changes. Among long-lived donors, naive CD4+ cells were more numerous and diversity higher than in aged donors.

Together with a sample-barcoded 5' primer, a J-beta primer mix was included in a second PCR lasting about 6 to 12 cycles. A template-switch adaptor that had 12 random nucleotides put a tag on each cDNA molecule. TCRdb used MiXCR to reprocess the 5' RACE reads, holding one entry per CDR3 protein. Here the sample spans more than 800,000 distinct CDR3 sequences, 29% being singletons. J gave up 7 bases and V 5 bases, and 10 bases lay outside the gene matches. Germline V gene data show CDR1 as SGHTA and CDR2 as FQGNSA. The CDR3 totals 15 residues. Source material: blood. The chain has TRBV7-2 and TRBJ2-1; 8 bases agree with TRBD1. The TCR originated in a woman of 80 years or more in good health. CDR3 protein: CASSLPGRTGNEQFF. The CDR3 DNA reads TGTGCCAGCAGCCTACCGGGACGGACAGGGAATGAGCAGTTCTTC.